The T cell receptor (beta chain) under discussion was sequenced for a study of T-cell memory formation after mild COVID-19. At least ten counts were recorded for this clonotype. TCRdb re-called the 5' RACE reads with MiXCR, one entry per CDR3 protein. The data show roughly 600,000 distinct CDR3 sequences, about a sixth seen once. This TCR derives from an adult woman who had mild COVID-19 (a few samples of this study predate the infection). Cell type and time point are not known. Material: PBMCs or a T cell subset sorted from them (not recorded which).

The CDR3, as DNA: TGTGCCAGCAGCCTCGGGACAGGGGGCGCAGATACGCAGTATTTT. Translating it yields CASSLGTGGADTQYF. This sequence joins TRBV5-4 and TRBJ2-3; 12 bases fit TRBD1. Germline trimming cut 4 bases from V and 4 bases from J; bases unmatched to any gene: 4. The CDR3 covers 15 residues. Germline loops: CDR1 SGHNT, CDR2 YYREEE (reference sequence).